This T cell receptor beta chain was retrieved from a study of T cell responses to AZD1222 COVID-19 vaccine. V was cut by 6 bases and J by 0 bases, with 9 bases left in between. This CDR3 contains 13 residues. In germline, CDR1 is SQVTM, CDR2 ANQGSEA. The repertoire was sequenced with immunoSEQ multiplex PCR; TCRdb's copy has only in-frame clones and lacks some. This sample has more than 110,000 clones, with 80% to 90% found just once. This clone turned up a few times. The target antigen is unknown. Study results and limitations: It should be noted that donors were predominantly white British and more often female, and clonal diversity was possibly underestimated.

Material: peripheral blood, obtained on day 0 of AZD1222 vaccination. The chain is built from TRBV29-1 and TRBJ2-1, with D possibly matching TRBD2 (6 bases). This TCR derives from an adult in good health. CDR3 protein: CSVGGSSYNEQFF. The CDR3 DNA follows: TGCAGCGTCGGAGGGAGCTCCTACAATGAGCAGTTCTTC.